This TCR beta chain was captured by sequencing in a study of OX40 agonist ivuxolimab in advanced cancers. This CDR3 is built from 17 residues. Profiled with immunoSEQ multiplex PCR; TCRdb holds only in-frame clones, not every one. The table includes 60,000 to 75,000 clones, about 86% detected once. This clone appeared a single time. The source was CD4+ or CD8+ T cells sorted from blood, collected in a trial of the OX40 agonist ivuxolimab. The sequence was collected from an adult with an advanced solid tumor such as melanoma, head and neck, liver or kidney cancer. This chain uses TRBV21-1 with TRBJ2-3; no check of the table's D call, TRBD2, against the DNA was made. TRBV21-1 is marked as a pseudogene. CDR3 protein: CASSKGIGTSGTDTQYF. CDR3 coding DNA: TGTGCCAGCAGCAAAGGGATAGGGACTAGCGGTACAGATACGCAGTATTTT.